The present TCR delta chain was sequenced within a study of gamma delta lymphoproliferative disorders and STAT genes. This clone was seen a few times. A read error is likely here: a far larger clone is one base away. Other DNA sequences within the sample encode an identical CDR3. The CDR3 runs to 16 residues. Germline loops: CDR1 TVYSNPD, CDR2 GDNSRS (reference sequence). Genomic DNA from isolated PBMCs served as the sequencing template. TCRdb applied CATT to the multiplex PCR reads for clone calling. The table lists over a thousand delta-chain clones, around 1.4% of them singletons. The origin of this receptor is a human donor in good health. The chain joins TRDV3 to TRDJ1; D possibly corresponds to TRDD3 (5 bases). Sequencing input: blood. The CDR3 region has the DNA TGTGCCTTTAGCGACCCCAGGTGGGGCTACACCGATAAACTCATCTTC. It is translated as CAFSDPRWGYTDKLIF.